This TCR beta chain comes out of a study of cytomegalovirus exposure and HLA in healthy donors. 60 Vbeta and 13 Jbeta primers were used in PCR. The protocol was immunoSEQ multiplex PCR, while the TCRdb copy is restricted to in-frame clones and leaves out a portion. Seen here are under 200,000 clones, roughly 75% observed once, and the top ten hold 4.9%. Per the germline V gene, CDR1 is SGHRS and CDR2 is YFSETQ. Germline trimming cut 4 bases from V and 0 bases from J; bases unmatched to any gene: 7. CDR3 length: 16 residues. The source of this sequence is a male donor in good health and CMV-seronegative. What was sequenced was PBMCs. This chain connects TRBV5-1 to TRBJ2-4; 7 bases are a match to TRBD1. This CDR3 reads CASSPGQDLAKNIQYF. The CDR3 DNA follows: TGCGCCAGCAGCCCCGGACAGGACCTAGCCAAAAACATTCAGTACTTC. Using reference TRBV5-1 and TRBJ2-4 for the parts outside the CDR3, the full variable domain is KAGVTQTPRYLIKTRGQQVTLSCSPISGHRSVSWYQQTPGQGLQFLFEYFSETQRNKGNFPGRFSGRQFSNSRSEMNVSTLELGDSALYLCASSPGQDLAKNIQYFGAGTRLSVL.